This is a list of T cell receptor beta chains from one sample in a study of OX40 agonist ivuxolimab in advanced cancers. The protocol was immunoSEQ multiplex PCR, while the TCRdb copy is restricted to in-frame clones and leaves out a portion. The sample carries approximately 61,000 clones, 80% recorded once. This material consisted of CD4+ or CD8+ T cells sorted from blood, taken in a trial of the OX40 agonist ivuxolimab. These receptors all stem from an adult with an advanced solid tumor such as melanoma, head and neck, liver or kidney cancer. Each CDR3 is given with its conserved first and last residue. Fields, in order: CDR3 length, V gene, J gene, CDR3 protein.

16,TRBV9,TRBJ2-5,CASSVTDRDARETQYF
12,TRBV19,TRBJ1-2,CASRQEGYGYTF
17,TRBV4-1,TRBJ1-2,CASSQGGQSPFTWGYTF
15,TRBV6-1,.,CASISSLRDRYEQYF
16,TRBV5-4,TRBJ2-2,CASSRTSGGAPGELFF
14,TRBV10-3,TRBJ1-6,CAISVQGRNSPLHF
13,TRBV7-3,TRBJ2-1,CASSLGMGNEQFF
15,TRBV6-1,TRBJ1-2,CASSHRGIVEGGYTF
13,TRBV27,TRBJ2-3,CASSPSPLGTQYF
14,TRBV19,TRBJ1-5,CATNKGNSNQPQHF
15,TRBV2,TRBJ1-3,CASTRSGAGGNTIYF
13,TRBV30,TRBJ1-5,CAWTSGGNQPQHF
14,TRBV19,TRBJ1-1,CASRFGLVNTEAFF
14,TRBV30,.,CAWSLAGGLYEQYF
15,TRBV11-2,TRBJ2-6,CASSPGGVGANVLTF
14,TRBV2,TRBJ1-1,CASRRESMNTEAFF
16,TRBV5-4,TRBJ1-2,CASSLGGAGNLYGYTF
12,TRBV5-6,TRBJ2-2,CASSLPGGELFF
14,TRBV19,TRBJ2-7,CASRLGTGSHEQYF
16,TRBV5-1,TRBJ2-2,CASSWGTHGNTGELFF
15,TRBV5-1,TRBJ2-7,CASSLGQGGMNEQYF
18,TRBV27,TRBJ2-1,CASSFFRPLAGGRYEQFF
16,TRBV6-5,TRBJ1-2,CASSYSSGQGDYGYTF
13,TRBV5-1,TRBJ2-3,CASSLGSRDTQYF
12,TRBV5-1,TRBJ1-6,CASSLENSPLHF
13,TRBV11-3,TRBJ1-2,CARLPGQLYGYTF
17,TRBV5-1,TRBJ2-5,CASSRARAGGLQETQYF
15,TRBV7-2,TRBJ1-1,CASSLSGGMNTEAFF
11,TRBV2,TRBJ2-7,CASRLFYEQYF